The 6 T cell receptor beta chains in this list originate from one sample, sequenced in a study of PD-1 blockade in classical Hodgkin lymphoma. Data came from immunoSEQ multiplex PCR; TCRdb stores just in-frame clones and leaves some out. The sample yields 15,000 or so clones, about two thirds seen once. Every patient was affected by relapse after autologous stem cell transplantation, while exposure to brentuximab vedotin was not uniform. Specimen: peripheral blood mononuclear cells (PBMCs), collected before the second cycle of nivolumab. The receptor source for this set is a human donor with classical Hodgkin lymphoma.

The J gene is TRBJ2-6, the V gene TRBV23-1; TRBD1 agrees at 10 bases. TRBV23-1 has ORF status, its function being uncertain. J lost 0 bases, V lost 4 bases, and 9 bases had no gene match. The CDR3 length is 19 residues. For the CDR3, the DNA is TGCGCCAGCAGTCGGGGCCCGGGACAGGGGAGCTCTGGGGCCAACGTCCTGACTTTC. As protein: CASSRGPGQGSSGANVLTF.

The genes are TRBV7-2 and TRBJ2-2; TRBD2 aligns across 10 bases. The CDR3 length is 16 residues. V gave up 1 base and J gave up 6 bases; unmatched junction bases: 5. Per germline, CDR1 SGHTA and CDR2 FQGNSA. The CDR3 reads CASSLEASGSPGELFF. The CDR3 DNA is TGTGCCAGCAGCTTAGAAGCTAGCGGGAGCCCCGGGGAGCTGTTTTTT.

In this sample, this clone turned up a few times. The genes are TRBV18 and TRBJ1-2; D unresolved. Trimming took off 2 bases at V and 2 bases at J, with 12 bases between the two ends. Germline V gene data show CDR1 as KGHSH and CDR2 as LQKENI. The CDR3 spans 15 residues. In DNA, the CDR3 is TGTGCCAGCTCACCAGCGGCTCTTGGGAACTATGGCTACACCTTC. Encoded protein: CASSPAALGNYGYTF.

CDR3 nucleotide sequence: TGTGCCAGCAACACGGGTCTAGCGGGAGGGCCAGATCGTCGTCAAGAGACCCAGTACTTC. It codes for CASNTGLAGGPDRRQETQYF. This rearrangement joins TRBV28 to TRBJ2-5; TRBD2 matches 12 bases. CDR1 and CDR2 (germline): MDHEN, SYDVKM. The trim removed 7 bases at V and 2 bases at J, leaving 20 bases unmatched. The CDR3 covers 20 residues.

The rearrangement links TRBV7-2 to TRBJ2-7, with 10 bases identical to TRBD2. The germline V gene has CDR1 SGHTA and CDR2 FQGNSA. The ends lost 4 bases at V and 7 bases at J; junction bases unmatched: 10. The CDR3 is made up of 15 amino acids. The CDR3 sequence is CASSYRTSGLVEQYF. The CDR3 DNA reads TGTGCCAGCAGCTACCGGACTAGCGGATTAGTAGAGCAGTACTTC.

This clone appeared once. The rearrangement joins TRBV29-1 to TRBJ2-3, with D possibly being TRBD1 (5 bases). V shed 7 bases and J shed 0 bases, with 11 bases lying between them. The germline V gene encodes CDR1 SQVTM and CDR2 ANQGSEA. The CDR3 is 13 amino acids. The CDR3 DNA is TGCAGCGGCCAAGGGGCTAGCACAGATACGCAGTATTTT. Encoded protein: CSGQGASTDTQYF.